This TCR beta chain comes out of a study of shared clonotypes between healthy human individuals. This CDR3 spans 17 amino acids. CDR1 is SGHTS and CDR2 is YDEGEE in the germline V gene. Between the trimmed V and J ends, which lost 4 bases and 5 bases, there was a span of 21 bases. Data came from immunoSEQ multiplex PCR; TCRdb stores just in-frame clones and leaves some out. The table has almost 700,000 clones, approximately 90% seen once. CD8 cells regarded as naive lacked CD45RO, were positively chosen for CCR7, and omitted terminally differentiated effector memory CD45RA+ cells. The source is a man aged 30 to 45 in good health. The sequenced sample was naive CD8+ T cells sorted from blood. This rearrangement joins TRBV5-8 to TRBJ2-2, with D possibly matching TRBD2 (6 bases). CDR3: CASSPLSSGAGTGELFF. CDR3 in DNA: TGTGCCAGCAGCCCTCTATCATCGGGAGCGGGTACCGGGGAGCTGTTTTTT.